Listed below are T cell receptor beta chains from one sample, sequenced in a study of T-cell memory formation after mild COVID-19. In TCRdb, the 5' RACE reads were re-called with MiXCR into one record per CDR3 protein. The data show under 300,000 distinct CDR3 sequences, with 8% to 10% seen just once and roughly a fifth held by the top ten. The sequenced material came from PBMCs or a T cell subset sorted from them (not recorded which). All receptors come from a man aged 18 to 30 who had mild COVID-19 (a few samples of this study predate the infection). Cell type and time point are not known. Each CDR3 is given with its conserved first and last residue. A D gene is named only where the DNA matches it firmly. Size tells how often a clone was seen (once, few, many) or the class of an expanded clone, and some rows leave it out.

size	J	V	D	DNA	CDR3
many	TRBJ1-1	TRBV5-1	NA	TGCGCCAGCAGCTTGGAGGGCTTGGCTTTCTTT	CASSLEGLAFF
few	TRBJ1-5	TRBV6-1	NA	TGTGCCAGCAGTAACAGGGAGGCTCAGCCCCAGCATTTT	CASSNREAQPQHF
NA	TRBJ1-2	TRBV2	NA	TGTGCCAGCAGTGAGTCTAGGGGATGGCAGACTCGCTATGGCTACACCTTC	CASSESRGWQTRYGYTF
NA	TRBJ2-1	TRBV7-6	NA	TGTGCCAGCAGCTTAGGAGGTTCTAGGGCCAATGAGCAGTTCTTC	CASSLGGSRANEQFF
few	TRBJ2-3	TRBV7-9	NA	TGTGCCAGCAGCCGCCATGCTGGGGCAGATACGCAGTATTTT	CASSRHAGADTQYF
many	TRBJ1-1	TRBV7-2	NA	TGTGCCAGCAGCTTCGGAGGGAGAGGTGGGTCTTTCTTT	CASSFGGRGGSFF
many	TRBJ1-1	TRBV7-2	NA	TGTGCCAGCAGCTCTACGGGTTTCACTGAAGCTTTCTTT	CASSSTGFTEAFF
NA	TRBJ2-1	TRBV6-2/TRBV6-3	NA	TGTGCCTCCCAGTTGGGGGGCTCCTACAATGAGCAGTTCTTC	CASQLGGSYNEQFF
NA	TRBJ2-1	TRBV5-1	NA	TGCGCCAGCAGCTCGAACTTGGGTCAGCAGTTCTTC	CASSSNLGQQFF
NA	TRBJ1-1	TRBV5-1	NA	TGCGCCAGCAGAGGGGTGCAGGGAAACACTGAAGCTTTCTTT	CASRGVQGNTEAFF
many	TRBJ2-2	TRBV6-5	NA	TGTGCCACCGAGGACTTGAACACCGGGGAGCTGTTTTTT	CATEDLNTGELFF
few	TRBJ1-1	TRBV18	TRBD1	TGTGCCAGCTCACCGGGCGCCGGGACAGGGGATGAAGCTTTCTTT	CASSPGAGTGDEAFF
few	TRBJ2-5	TRBV7-2	NA	TGTGCCAGCAGCGGGACTGCCTCGGGGGCCCAGTACTTC	CASSGTASGAQYF
NA	TRBJ1-3	TRBV9	TRBD1	TGTGCCAGCAGCGTAGCAGCAGGGGGCAATTCTGGAAACACCATATATTTT	CASSVAAGGNSGNTIYF
few	TRBJ2-4	TRBV7-2	TRBD2	TGTGCCAGCAGCTTTAGCGGGGGCCGGCAAAACATTCAGTACTTC	CASSFSGGRQNIQYF
NA	TRBJ1-3	TRBV7-9	NA	TGTGCCAGCAGCTGGACGGGGGGCTCTGGAAACACCATATATTTT	CASSWTGGSGNTIYF
few	TRBJ1-5	TRBV6-6	NA	TGTGCCAGCAGTTATACAGGCTTGACCCCGGCCAATCAGCCCCAGCATTTT	CASSYTGLTPANQPQHF
NA	TRBJ1-6	TRBV4-1	TRBD1	TGCGCCAGCAGCCAGACGCACAGGGGGCTTGGTTCACCCCTCCACTTT	CASSQTHRGLGSPLHF
few	TRBJ1-2	TRBV7-2	NA	TGTGCTTTGCCGGGGAACTATGGCTACACCTTC	CALPGNYGYTF
NA	TRBJ2-1	TRBV7-2	NA	TGTGCCAGCAGCTTAGAAATGGGGCAGGGCTTCGGCTACAATGAGCAGTTCTTC	CASSLEMGQGFGYNEQFF
NA	TRBJ1-1	TRBV6-2/TRBV6-3	NA	TGTGCCAGCAGCCGACGGACAGCGAACACTGAAGCTTTCTTT	CASSRRTANTEAFF
NA	TRBJ2-5	TRBV5-1	NA	TGCGCCAGCAGCTTGGCCCATGGCGAACAGGGAGAGACCCAGTACTTC	CASSLAHGEQGETQYF
NA	TRBJ2-2	TRBV6-5	NA	TGTGCCAGCAGTTATCTTAGGAACGGGGAGCTGTTTTTT	CASSYLRNGELFF
many	TRBJ2-5	TRBV29-1	NA	TGCAGCGTTGACTCAGGGGCTGGGGAGACCCAGTACTTC	CSVDSGAGETQYF
NA	TRBJ2-3	TRBV4-2	NA	TGTGCCAGCAGAGTCGGGGGAAGCACAGATACGCAGTATTTT	CASRVGGSTDTQYF
few	TRBJ2-3	TRBV20-1	TRBD1	TGCAGTGCTAGAGATTGGGCAGGGGGTTCCCCAGATACGCAGTATTTT	CSARDWAGGSPDTQYF
few	TRBJ1-2	TRBV7-9	TRBD1	TGTGCCAGCAGCTTAGGGACAGGGGGCTTTGGCTACACCTTC	CASSLGTGGFGYTF
many	TRBJ1-4	TRBV5-1	NA	TGCGCCAGCAGCTCCAGGGTAGGGGAAAAACTGTTTTTT	CASSSRVGEKLFF
few	TRBJ2-3	TRBV7-7	TRBD1	TGTGCTAGCAGCTTTGGACAGGGGCTGGATACGCAGTATTTT	CASSFGQGLDTQYF
few	TRBJ2-7	TRBV11-2	TRBD2	TGTGCCAGCAGCCGGGGGCTAGCGGGGGTTGAAGAGCAGTACTTC	CASSRGLAGVEEQYF
NA	TRBJ2-6	TRBV7-9	TRBD1	TGTGCCAGCAGCGCCGGACAGGTTCTGGGGGCCAACGTCCTGACTTTC	CASSAGQVLGANVLTF
few	TRBJ1-2	TRBV20-1	NA	TGCAGTGCCCAAGACTCGACAGGTCCCTTGGGAGGCTACACCTTC	CSAQDSTGPLGGYTF
NA	TRBJ1-3	TRBV3-1	NA	TGTGCCAGCAGCCAAGGACAGTCCTCTGGAAACACCATATATTTT	CASSQGQSSGNTIYF
NA	TRBJ1-6	TRBV12-3/TRBV12-4	NA	TGTGCCAGCAGTTTAAGGCAGGGCGCCTATAATTCACCCCTCCACTTT	CASSLRQGAYNSPLHF
few	TRBJ1-2	TRBV6-5	TRBD1	TGTGCCAGCAGTCCCCGGGACAGGGGTCGCGGCTACACCTTC	CASSPRDRGRGYTF
few	TRBJ2-2	TRBV9	TRBD1	TGTGCCAGCAGCGTAAGGGGGCAGACCGGGGAGCTGTTTTTT	CASSVRGQTGELFF
many	TRBJ1-1	TRBV7-9	NA	TGTGCCAGCACCCTGAGAGGGACTGAAGCTTTCTTT	CASTLRGTEAFF
NA	TRBJ1-1	TRBV7-8	NA	TGTGCCAGCAGCGTGGACGCCGGTGGGGCTGAAGCTTTCTTT	CASSVDAGGAEAFF
NA	TRBJ1-1	TRBV3-1	NA	TGTGCCAGCAGCCACGCAACCGGGGGGCACGGGTCGAGCACTGAAGCTTTCTTT	CASSHATGGHGSSTEAFF
few	TRBJ1-4	TRBV11-2	NA	TGTGCCAGCAGCCCGATTACGCCTGAACGTGAAAAACTGTTTTTT	CASSPITPEREKLFF
many	TRBJ2-3	TRBV19	NA	TGTGCCAGTAGTTCTAGCACGTCAGATACGCAGTATTTT	CASSSSTSDTQYF
NA	TRBJ2-1	TRBV27	NA	TGTGCCAGCAGTTTTTCGGCAGTGGGACACAATGAGCAGTTCTTC	CASSFSAVGHNEQFF
few	TRBJ2-5	TRBV5-5	TRBD1	TGTGCCAGCAGGCCTGTGACAGGGGGCATGCAAGAGACCCAGTACTTC	CASRPVTGGMQETQYF
few	TRBJ1-6	TRBV5-1	NA	TGCGCCAGCAGCTTGAATGGGGACAACAATTCACCCCTCCACTTT	CASSLNGDNNSPLHF
NA	TRBJ2-5	TRBV5-4	NA	TGTGCCAGCAGCTTGGTCACAGCGCAAGAGACCCAGTACTTC	CASSLVTAQETQYF
few	TRBJ1-5	TRBV28	NA	TGTGCCAGCAGTTCAACCGGTCAGCCCCAGCATTTT	CASSSTGQPQHF
NA	TRBJ2-5	TRBV10-3	NA	TGTGCCATCCAGGAGGTGGGCCAAGAGACCCAGTACTTC	CAIQEVGQETQYF
many	TRBJ2-5	TRBV12-3/TRBV12-4	NA	TGTGCCAGCAGTTTGAGGGGTCAAGAGACCCAGTACTTC	CASSLRGQETQYF
few	TRBJ1-6	TRBV6-1	NA	TGTGCCAGCACAACCAGCTCCTATAATTCACCCCTCCACTTT	CASTTSSYNSPLHF
NA	TRBJ2-1	TRBV6-6	NA	TGTGCCAGCAGGGACCTTCGGCAGTCCCGGCATGAGCAGTTCTTC	CASRDLRQSRHEQFF
many	TRBJ2-5	TRBV5-1	TRBD1	TGCGCCAGCAGCTCGGGACAGGGGTTAGAGACCCAGTACTTC	CASSSGQGLETQYF
few	TRBJ2-2	TRBV7-6	NA	TGTGCCAGCAGCTTAGGGTCCATGACCGGGGAGCTGTTTTTT	CASSLGSMTGELFF
few	TRBJ1-2	TRBV7-2	NA	TGTGCCAGCAGCCAACTAGGGGCGACATTTTATGGCTACACCTTC	CASSQLGATFYGYTF